The sequence of this T cell receptor beta chain was determined in a study of shared clonotypes between healthy human individuals. On the study more broadly: The study used three CD4 naive, three CD4 memory, two CD8 naive and one CD8 memory plate per donor. Findings and limits, study-wide: In general, naive subsets displayed greater estimated richness than memory subsets did. Non-shared clonotypes were found to have lower generation probabilities than the clonotypes that were shared by all four of the sorted-subset donors.

Germline values: CDR1 MNHEY, CDR2 SMNVEV (reference sequence). The CDR3 runs to 16 residues. With 3 bases removed from V and 6 bases from J, the gap between germline ends came to 18 bases. In the source study's methods: Junction-only sequences without quality scores were provided by ImmunoSEQ, so filtering was different. The table came from immunoSEQ multiplex PCR; TCRdb's copy has only in-frame clones and leaves some out. Clone size and V and J calls were adopted from that table, with D and trimming inferred from the DNA. The table lists more than 550,000 clones, 90% of them singletons. This clone was found once. The antigen is unknown.

The sequenced sample consisted of memory CD8+ T cells from PBMCs. The subset was: CD45RO+ cells pooled with CCR7-negative TemRA cells. This TCR was recovered from a man aged 18 to 35 in good health. Some clones in this sample may be carry-over from other donors' samples. This sequence joins TRBV27 and TRBJ1-5; TRBD1 is a possible D gene (6 bases). CDR3 DNA: TGTGCCAGCAGTTTGTCGGCAGGGGACGCGGGTCAGCCCCAGCATTTT. This sequence encodes CASSLSAGDAGQPQHF.